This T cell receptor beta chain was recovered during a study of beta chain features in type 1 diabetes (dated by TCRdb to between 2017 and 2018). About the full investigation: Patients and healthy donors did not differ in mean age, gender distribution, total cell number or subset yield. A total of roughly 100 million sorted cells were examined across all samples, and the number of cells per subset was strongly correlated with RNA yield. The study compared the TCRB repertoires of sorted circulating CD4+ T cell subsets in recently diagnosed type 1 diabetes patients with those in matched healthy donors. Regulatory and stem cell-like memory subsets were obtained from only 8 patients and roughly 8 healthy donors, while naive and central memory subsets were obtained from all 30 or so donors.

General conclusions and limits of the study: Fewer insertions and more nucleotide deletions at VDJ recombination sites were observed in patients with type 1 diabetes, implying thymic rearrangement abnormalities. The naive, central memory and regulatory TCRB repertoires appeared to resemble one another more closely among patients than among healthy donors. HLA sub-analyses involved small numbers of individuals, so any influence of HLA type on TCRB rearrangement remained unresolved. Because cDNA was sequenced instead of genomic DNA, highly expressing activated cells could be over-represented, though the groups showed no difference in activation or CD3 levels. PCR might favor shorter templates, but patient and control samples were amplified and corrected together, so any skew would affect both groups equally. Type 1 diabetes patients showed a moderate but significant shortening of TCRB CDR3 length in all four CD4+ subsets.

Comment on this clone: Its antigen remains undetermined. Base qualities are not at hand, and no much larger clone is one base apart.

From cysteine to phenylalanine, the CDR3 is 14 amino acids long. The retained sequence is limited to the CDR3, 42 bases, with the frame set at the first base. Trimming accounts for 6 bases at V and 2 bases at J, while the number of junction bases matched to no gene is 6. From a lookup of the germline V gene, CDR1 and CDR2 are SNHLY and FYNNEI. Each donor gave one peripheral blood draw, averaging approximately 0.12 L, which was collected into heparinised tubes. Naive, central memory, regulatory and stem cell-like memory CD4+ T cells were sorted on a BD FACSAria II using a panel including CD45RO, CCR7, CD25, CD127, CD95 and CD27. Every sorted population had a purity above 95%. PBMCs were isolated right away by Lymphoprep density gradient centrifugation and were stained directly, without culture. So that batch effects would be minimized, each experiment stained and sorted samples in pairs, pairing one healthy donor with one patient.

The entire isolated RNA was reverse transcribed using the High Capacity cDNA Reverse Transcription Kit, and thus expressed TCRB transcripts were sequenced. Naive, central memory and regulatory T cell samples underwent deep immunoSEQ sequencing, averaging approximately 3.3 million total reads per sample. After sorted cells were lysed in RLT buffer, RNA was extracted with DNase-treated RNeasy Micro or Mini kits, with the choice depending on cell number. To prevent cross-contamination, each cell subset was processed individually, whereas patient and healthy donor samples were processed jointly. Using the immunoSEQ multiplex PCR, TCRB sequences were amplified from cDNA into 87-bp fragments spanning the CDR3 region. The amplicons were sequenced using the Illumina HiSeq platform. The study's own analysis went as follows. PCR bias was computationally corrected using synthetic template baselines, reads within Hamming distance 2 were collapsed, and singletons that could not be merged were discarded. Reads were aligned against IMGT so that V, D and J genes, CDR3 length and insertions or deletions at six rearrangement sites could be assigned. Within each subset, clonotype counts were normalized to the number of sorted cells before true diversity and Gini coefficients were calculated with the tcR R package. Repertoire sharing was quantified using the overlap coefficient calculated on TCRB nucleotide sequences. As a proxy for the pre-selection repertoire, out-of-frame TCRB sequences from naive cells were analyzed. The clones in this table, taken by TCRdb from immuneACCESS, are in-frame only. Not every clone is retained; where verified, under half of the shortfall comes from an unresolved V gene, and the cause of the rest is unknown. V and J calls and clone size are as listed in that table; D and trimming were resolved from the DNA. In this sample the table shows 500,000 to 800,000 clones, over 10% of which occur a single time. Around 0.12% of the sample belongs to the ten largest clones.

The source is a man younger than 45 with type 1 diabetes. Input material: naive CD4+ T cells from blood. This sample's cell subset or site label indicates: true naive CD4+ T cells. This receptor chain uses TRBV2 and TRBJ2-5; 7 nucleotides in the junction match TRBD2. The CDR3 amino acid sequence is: CASSKLASQETQYF. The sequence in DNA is TGTGCCAGCAGCAAACTAGCGTCGCAAGAGACCCAGTACTTC.